Listed below are T cell receptor beta chains from one sample, sequenced in a study of T-cell reconstitution after alpha-beta-depleted transplantation in children. MiXCR was run by TCRdb on the PCR reads, yielding one entry per CDR3 protein. The sample has fewer than 750,000 distinct CDR3 sequences; over 20% are singletons. Sequencing was performed on PBMCs, taken before TCRalphabeta/CD19-depleted stem cell transplant. The receptors here all came from a boy younger than two with Wiskott-Aldrich syndrome, due to receive a stem cell transplant. CDR3s include the opening cysteine and the closing phenylalanine or tryptophan. D genes are given only for firm matches. Where a row states a size, it is once, few, many or the class of an expanded clone; other rows omit it.

cdr3_aa,cdr3_nt,v_call,j_call,d_call,clone_size
CSALPVAGWGEQFF,TGCAGTGCTCTGCCCGTAGCGGGATGGGGTGAGCAGTTCTTC,TRBV20-1,TRBJ2-1,TRBD2,few
CASRLGLEQFF,TGTGCCAGCAGATTAGGTTTGGAGCAGTTCTTC,TRBV6-5,TRBJ2-1,NA,NA
CSARSGTGNQPQHF,TGCAGTGCTAGATCGGGGACGGGCAATCAGCCCCAGCATTTT,TRBV20-1,TRBJ1-5,NA,few
CASSSGTGLEKLFF,TGCGCCAGCTCCTCCGGGACAGGGCTTGAAAAACTGTTTTTT,TRBV5-1,TRBJ1-4,TRBD1,NA
CAGSLSGQGSIRADTQYF,TGTGCCGGCAGCCTCTCGGGACAGGGGTCAATTAGGGCAGATACGCAGTATTTT,TRBV11-1,TRBJ2-3,TRBD1,few
CASSPLPGATDTQYF,TGTGCCAGCTCACCTTTACCGGGGGCAACAGATACGCAGTATTTT,TRBV18,TRBJ2-3,NA,few
CASSFRQITDTQYF,TGCGCCAGCAGCTTCCGACAGATTACAGATACGCAGTATTTT,TRBV5-1,TRBJ2-3,NA,NA
CASSLDGSEQYF,TGTGCCAGCAGCTTAGACGGGAGCGAGCAGTACTTC,TRBV7-2,TRBJ2-7,NA,NA
CASKSAGQIYEQYF,TGTGCCAGCAAGAGTGCGGGACAGATCTACGAGCAGTACTTC,TRBV27,TRBJ2-7,NA,NA
CASSFTGQGTNEKLFF,TGCGCCAGCAGCTTCACCGGACAGGGTACTAATGAAAAACTGTTTTTT,TRBV5-1,TRBJ1-4,TRBD1,few
CASAGLAADTQYF,TGTGCCAGCGCGGGACTAGCGGCAGATACGCAGTATTTT,TRBV3-1,TRBJ2-3,TRBD2,NA
CASSVAVRETQYF,TGTGCCAGCAGCGTAGCGGTTAGGGAGACCCAGTACTTC,TRBV9,TRBJ2-5,NA,few
CASRPGLPTDTQYF,TGCGCCAGCAGGCCGGGACTCCCCACAGATACGCAGTATTTT,TRBV5-1,TRBJ2-3,NA,NA
CASTGTVQETQYF,TGTGCCAGCACCGGGACTGTTCAAGAGACCCAGTACTTC,TRBV6-1,TRBJ2-5,NA,many
CASSVVSGTGELFF,TGTGCCAGCAGCGTTGTTAGCGGCACCGGGGAGCTGTTTTTT,TRBV9,TRBJ2-2,NA,many
CASSLGRQRTYQETQYF,TGTGCCAGCAGCTTAGGGCGCCAGCGGACCTACCAAGAGACCCAGTACTTC,TRBV11-2,TRBJ2-5,NA,NA